These T cell receptor beta chains were read from a single sample in a study of breast tumors, draining lymph nodes, adjacent tissues. TCRdb re-called the multiplex PCR reads with MiXCR, one entry per CDR3 protein. The sample includes approximately 280,000 distinct CDR3 sequences, about 30% of them seen just once. Specimen: axillary lymph node tissue. These receptors all stem from a female donor with breast cancer. Some clones in this sample may be carry-over from other donors' samples. CDR3s include the opening cysteine and the closing phenylalanine or tryptophan. The D gene is left open where the match is weak. The size of a clone is reported for some rows only, either as once, few or many, or as a class for expanded clones.

D gene,clone size,V gene,J gene,CDR3 DNA,CDR3 protein
-,few,TRBV28,TRBJ1-2,TGTGCCAGCAGTTCACTTCCGAGCTATGGCTACACCTTC,CASSSLPSYGYTF
-,-,TRBV29-1,TRBJ1-4,TGCAGCGTTGAAGGCGGTGAAGAAAAACTGTTTTTT,CSVEGGEEKLFF
-,many,TRBV7-3,TRBJ2-3,TGTGCCAGCAGCTTAGGGCGGGACCGCACAGATACGCAGTATTTT,CASSLGRDRTDTQYF
-,many,TRBV20-1,TRBJ2-7,TGCAGTGCTAGCACCTCCTACGAGCAGTACTTC,CSASTSYEQYF
-,many,TRBV20-1,TRBJ2-7,TGCAGTGCTAAGACGAACTACGAGCAGTACTTC,CSAKTNYEQYF
-,many,TRBV4-2,TRBJ2-3,TGTGCCAGCAGCCAAGATCGGGGGTTAACAGATACGCAGTATTTT,CASSQDRGLTDTQYF
TRBD1,many,TRBV20-1,TRBJ2-7,TGCAGTGCTAGAGATACTCGGGGACAGAGCTACGAGCAGTACTTC,CSARDTRGQSYEQYF
-,-,TRBV5-1,TRBJ1-4,TGCGCCAGCAGCTTCCAGGGGACGGGGGATAATGAAAAACTGTTTTTT,CASSFQGTGDNEKLFF
TRBD2,many,TRBV20-1,TRBJ2-2,TGCAGTGCTAGAGATCAGCGGGGGGGCACCGGGGAGCTGTTTTTT,CSARDQRGGTGELFF
-,many,TRBV6-1,TRBJ2-5,TGTGCCAGCAGTGGCCGGGACGTCCAAGAGACCCAGTACTTC,CASSGRDVQETQYF
-,few,TRBV9,TRBJ1-1,TGTGCCAGCAGCGTAGGGACCACGGGACAAAGAAACACTGAAGCTTTCTTT,CASSVGTTGQRNTEAFF
TRBD1,many,TRBV19,TRBJ1-5,TGTGCCAGTAATCAGGGACAGGGAGCTAATCAGCCCCAGCATTTT,CASNQGQGANQPQHF
-,few,TRBV5-5,TRBJ1-2,TGTGCCAGCAGCTCGCAATCCCTCGGGGTGGTTAGTAGCTATGGCTACACCTTC,CASSSQSLGVVSSYGYTF
-,many,TRBV20-1,TRBJ2-7,TGCAGTGCTAGCCGCCCGGGACCGCCCTTCCTGGAGCAGTACTTC,CSASRPGPPFLEQYF
TRBD1,-,TRBV7-2,TRBJ1-1,TGTGCCAGCAGCCGACAGGGGTCCACTGAAGCTTTCTTT,CASSRQGSTEAFF
TRBD1,many,TRBV2,TRBJ2-1,TGTGCCAGCATCCTGGGAGGGACAGGGGGCAATGAGCAGTTCTTC,CASILGGTGGNEQFF
TRBD1,many,TRBV29-1,TRBJ2-7,TGCAGCGCGGGGACAGTGAGTCGGGAGCAGTACTTC,CSAGTVSREQYF
-,many,TRBV20-1,TRBJ2-3,TGCAGTGCTAGAAAGTTATCAGGGACAGATACGCAGTATTTT,CSARKLSGTDTQYF
-,many,TRBV6-6,TRBJ2-1,TGTGCCAGCAGCCGGGGGACAGCTAATGAGCAGTTCTTC,CASSRGTANEQFF
TRBD2,many,TRBV7-8,TRBJ2-7,TGTGCCAGCAGCCCCGACATTAGCGGGAGGGCCGACGAGCAGTACTTC,CASSPDISGRADEQYF
TRBD2,many,TRBV7-9,TRBJ2-7,TGTGCCAGCAGCACGACTAGCGGGAGAGGGGAGCAGTACTTC,CASSTTSGRGEQYF
TRBD1,-,TRBV4-1,TRBJ1-2,TGCGCCAGCAGCACTTTACCGGGACAGGGAAACTATGGCCACACCTTC,CASSTLPGQGNYGHTF
-,many,TRBV19,TRBJ2-2,TGTGCCAGTAGTTATGCCCGCGGGGAGCTGTTTTTT,CASSYARGELFF
TRBD1,-,TRBV14,TRBJ2-5,TGTGCCAGCAGCCGTTTAGGAGGGACAGGGGGCTTGGAGACCCAGTACTTC,CASSRLGGTGGLETQYF
-,many,TRBV5-1,TRBJ2-7,TGCGCCAGCAGCCCTGGCTCCGGGACGGAAACCTACGAGCAGTACTTC,CASSPGSGTETYEQYF
TRBD2,many,TRBV20-1,TRBJ2-5,TGCAGTGCTCCTAGGGTAGCGGGGGGGGAGACCCAGTACTTC,CSAPRVAGGETQYF
TRBD2,many,TRBV19,TRBJ2-3,TGTGCCAGTAGTATAACAGCGGGGGGCACAGATACGCAGTATTTT,CASSITAGGTDTQYF
-,-,TRBV6-5,TRBJ2-3,TGTGCCAGCAGTCACTCGATGGGCGGACCCGCGGTAGATGCGCAGTATTTC,CASSHSMGGPAVDAQYF
TRBD1,many,TRBV11-3,TRBJ2-5,TGTGCCAGCAGTCGGACAGGGGTTAAAGAGACCCAGTACTTC,CASSRTGVKETQYF
-,many,TRBV11-3,TRBJ2-3,TGTGCCAGCAGCTCTTTTACCAGGGGAGGAGATACGCAGTATTTT,CASSSFTRGGDTQYF
-,many,TRBV7-3,TRBJ2-7,TGTGCCAGCAGCTTCACGGGCGGTTCCTACTACGAGCAGTACTTC,CASSFTGGSYYEQYF
-,many,TRBV9,TRBJ2-5,TGTGCCAGCAGCAAATCCGTCCGGACACAAGAGACCCAGTACTTC,CASSKSVRTQETQYF
-,many,TRBV10-2,TRBJ2-1,TGCGCCAGCAGGCCCGGTAGGGGTCATGAGCAGTTCTTC,CASRPGRGHEQFF
-,-,TRBV24-1,TRBJ2-5,TGTGCCAGCTCCGCGGTTCGGATTCGAAAAGAGACCCAGTACTTC,CASSAVRIRKETQYF
TRBD2,many,TRBV20-1,TRBJ2-3,TGCAGTGCTACAAACCCTAGCGGGAGAACAGATACGCAGTATTTT,CSATNPSGRTDTQYF
TRBD1,-,TRBV9,TRBJ1-4,TGTGCCAGCAGCGTAGTTGACAGGGAGGGTGAAAAACTGTTTTTT,CASSVVDREGEKLFF
-,many,TRBV7-2,TRBJ2-5,TGTGCCAGCAGCTACTTAGGCAGGGTAGTCGGGGAGACCCAGTACTTC,CASSYLGRVVGETQYF
-,-,TRBV15,TRBJ1-5,TGTGCCACCAGCAGAGATTTTTGGCAGGGTCAGCCCCAGCATTTT,CATSRDFWQGQPQHF
TRBD2,-,TRBV11-3,TRBJ2-5,TGTGCCAGCGGACCCGGGACTAGCGGGCAGCAAGAGACCCAGTACTTC,CASGPGTSGQQETQYF
TRBD2,many,TRBV6-1,TRBJ2-1,TGTGCCAGCAGATGGACTAGCGGGAGTCCCTATGAGCAGTTCTTC,CASRWTSGSPYEQFF
-,many,TRBV30,TRBJ1-2,TGTGCCTGGAGCCGTCAGAAGGCTGGCTACACCTTC,CAWSRQKAGYTF
TRBD2,many,TRBV20-1,TRBJ2-5,TGCAGTGCTAGGGCCACCGGGACTAGCGGGAAAGAGACCCAGTACTTC,CSARATGTSGKETQYF
-,few,TRBV29-1,TRBJ1-1,TGCAGCGTCGTACCGGGGTGGATGAACACTGAAGCTTTCTTT,CSVVPGWMNTEAFF
TRBD1,-,TRBV18,TRBJ1-4,TGTGCCAGCTCACCCCTGGCATCAGGGGGTAATGAAAAACTGGTTTTT,CASSPLASGGNEKLVF
TRBD1,-,TRBV6-5,TRBJ2-4,TGTGCCAGCAGAGGGACAGCCGACCCAATCTGTTCCAAAAACATTCAGTACTTC,CASRGTADPICSKNIQYF
-,-,TRBV7-9,TRBJ1-1,TGTGCCAGCAGCTTTGGGAGGGGAAACACTGAAGCTTTCTTT,CASSFGRGNTEAFF
-,many,TRBV13,TRBJ2-7,TGTGCCAGCAGCTTAAAGACGGAGTACGAGCAGTACTTC,CASSLKTEYEQYF
-,many,TRBV7-9,TRBJ1-4,TGTGCCAGCAGCTTAAGGAGGGGCCTTAATGAAAAACTGTTTTTT,CASSLRRGLNEKLFF
TRBD1,once,TRBV29-1,TRBJ2-5,TGCAGCAAGGGACAGCGCCAAGAGACTCAGTACTTC,CSKGQRQETQYF
-,-,TRBV9,TRBJ2-5,TGTGCCAGCAGCGTAGCTGGGGTTGTGGAGACCCAGTACTTC,CASSVAGVVETQYF
-,once,TRBV25-1,TRBJ2-7,TGTGCCAGCAGTCAGAGCGGCATCTACGAGCAGTACTTC,CASSQSGIYEQYF
TRBD1,many,TRBV6-6,TRBJ2-7,TGTGCCAGCAGTCACCCCCGGACAGGGTCGAGGAGCGAGCAGTACTTC,CASSHPRTGSRSEQYF
TRBD2,many,TRBV11-3,TRBJ2-7,TGTGCCAGCAGCTTAAGAGGCGGGAGGGGGAAGCAGTACTTC,CASSLRGGRGKQYF
-,many,TRBV10-3,TRBJ2-3,TGTGCCATCAGTGCTCGGGACACGAGCACAGATACGCAGTATTTT,CAISARDTSTDTQYF
-,many,TRBV7-7,TRBJ2-2,TGTGCTAGCAGCCCACTCCTAGGCGGGGAGCTGTTTTTT,CASSPLLGGELFF
-,-,TRBV5-1,TRBJ1-2,TGCGCCAGCAGAGTGACGGGGGCTGGAAACACCTTC,CASRVTGAGNTF